This T cell receptor (beta chain) was identified in a study of T cell responses to AZD1222 COVID-19 vaccine. Findings and caveats of the study: All repertoire sampling was performed exclusively after the peak T cell response.

Generated by immunoSEQ multiplex PCR, the TCRdb table keeps only in-frame clones and is missing some. Here the sample spans some 86,000 clones, 75% to 95% being singletons. Per germline, CDR1 LGHDT and CDR2 YNNKEL (reference sequence). The CDR3 extends over 14 amino acids. The germline V and J ends were trimmed by 4 bases and 4 bases, with 10 bases remaining between them. Concerning this clone itself: Its antigen remains unidentified.

The TCR originated in an adult who received the AZD1222 COVID-19 vaccine. J is TRBJ2-2 and V is TRBV3-1 (or the pseudogene TRBV3-2), with D tentatively TRBD2 (5 bases). The starting material was peripheral blood, obtained 28 days after the second AZD1222 dose. CDR3: CASSRQGLTGELFF. CDR3 in DNA: TGTGCCAGCAGCCGCCAAGGACTCACCGGGGAGCTGTTTTTT.